This record concerns one TCR beta chain sequence. What it binds is unknown. In the PCR, 60 Vbeta and 13 Jbeta primers were used. Study processing details: An analysis performed later counted around 80 million unique TCR beta chains (approximately 10 million of them shared). TCRdb keeps only in-frame clones here, not all; method: immunoSEQ multiplex PCR. V, J and clone size were drawn from that table, and D and trimming were deduced from the DNA. The sample includes about 200,000 clones, roughly four fifths seen only once; the top ten take roughly 1.5%. The record originates from a study of cytomegalovirus exposure and HLA in healthy donors. Regarding the study as a whole: Analysis was performed later, and it showed HLA-associated TCR beta chains to be more clonally expanded than equally common others. In vitro checks showed that a few CMV-associated chains really do target CMV antigens. It was approximately 150 TCR beta chains that were listed as cytomegalovirus-associated.

Germline CDR1 and CDR2: LGHNA and YSLEER. Trimming stripped 6 bases from V and 2 bases from J, with 11 bases between. The CDR3 sequence is 13 residues long. The sequence came from a girl aged 10 to 17 in good health and CMV-seronegative. The sample consisted of PBMCs. The chain combines TRBV4-3 with TRBJ2-7; a possible D gene is TRBD1 (5 bases). The DNA for the CDR3 is TGCGCCAGCAGTACGGACACAGCCTACGAGCAGTACTTC. As protein: CASSTDTAYEQYF.